The source of this TCR beta chain is a study of CD8+ T cells in alopecia areata. Study-level points and caveats: Sequences from scalp samples also cover resident alphabeta T cells of normal skin.

This clone was counted only a few times. Its target is not known. The sample has other DNA sequences that encode this CDR3 too. Following RNA extraction, reverse transcription yielded cDNA that acted as the sequencing template. The data were produced by immunoSEQ multiplex PCR, yet TCRdb's version contains in-frame clones alone and is incomplete. The sample has approximately 58,000 clones; roughly 40% are singletons. Germline V gene lookup returns CDR1 MRHNA and CDR2 SNTAGT. CDR3 size: 15 residues. The V segment lost 0 bases and the J segment 4 bases; nucleotides outside the gene matches: 1. Collected material from alopecia areata patients comprised lesional scalp punch biopsies and peripheral blood.

Sequencing was performed on NKG2D-low CD8+ T cells sorted from blood. This chain links TRBV6-4 with TRBJ2-1; the match to TRBD2 covers 9 bases. This TCR was recovered from a human donor with alopecia areata. CDR3 nucleotide sequence: TGTGCCAGCAGTGACTCGGCGGGGGGGTACAATGAGCAGTTCTTC. Translated: CASSDSAGGYNEQFF.